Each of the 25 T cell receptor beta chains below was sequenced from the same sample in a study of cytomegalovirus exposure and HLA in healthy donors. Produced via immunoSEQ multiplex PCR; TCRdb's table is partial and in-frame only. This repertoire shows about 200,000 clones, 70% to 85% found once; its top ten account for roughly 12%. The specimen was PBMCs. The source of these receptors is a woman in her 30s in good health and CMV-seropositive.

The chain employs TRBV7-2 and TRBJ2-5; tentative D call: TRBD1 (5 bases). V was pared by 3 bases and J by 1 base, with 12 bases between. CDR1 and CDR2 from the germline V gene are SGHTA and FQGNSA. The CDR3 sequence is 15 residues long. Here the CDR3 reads CASSFRGAAQETQYF. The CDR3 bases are TGTGCCAGCAGCTTCCGTGGGGCGGCCCAAGAGACCCAGTACTTC.

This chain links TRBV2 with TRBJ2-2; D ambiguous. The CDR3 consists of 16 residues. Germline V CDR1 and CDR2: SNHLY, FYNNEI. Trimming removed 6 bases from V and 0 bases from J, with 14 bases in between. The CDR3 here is CASRPPAGTNTGELFF. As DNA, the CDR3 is TGTGCCAGCAGGCCCCCGGCAGGAACGAACACCGGGGAGCTGTTTTTT. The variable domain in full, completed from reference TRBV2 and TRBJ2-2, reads EPEVTQTPSHQVTQMGQEVILRCVPISNHLYFYWYRQILGQKVEFLVSFYNNEISEKSEIFDDQFSVERPDGSNFTLKIRSTKLEDSAMYFCASRPPAGTNTGELFFGEGSRLTVL.

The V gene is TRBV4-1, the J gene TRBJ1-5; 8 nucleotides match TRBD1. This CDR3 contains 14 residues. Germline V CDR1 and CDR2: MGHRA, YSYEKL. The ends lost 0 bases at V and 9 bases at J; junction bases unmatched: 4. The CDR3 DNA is TGCGCCAGCAGCCAAGACAGGGGGCGGGGGCCCCAGCATTTT. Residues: CASSQDRGRGPQHF.

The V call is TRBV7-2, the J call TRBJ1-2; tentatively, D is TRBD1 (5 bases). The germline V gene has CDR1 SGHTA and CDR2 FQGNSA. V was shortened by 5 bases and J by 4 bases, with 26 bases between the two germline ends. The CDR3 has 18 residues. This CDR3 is CASSPMGEGRIRSYGYTF. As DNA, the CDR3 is TGTGCCAGCAGCCCGATGGGGGAGGGACGCATTCGATCCTATGGCTACACCTTC.

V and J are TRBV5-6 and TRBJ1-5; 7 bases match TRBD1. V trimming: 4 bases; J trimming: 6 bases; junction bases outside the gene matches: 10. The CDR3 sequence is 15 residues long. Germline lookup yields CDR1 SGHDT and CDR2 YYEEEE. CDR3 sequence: CASSDWTGGGQPQHF. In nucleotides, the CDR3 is TGTGCCAGCAGCGATTGGACAGGCGGCGGTCAGCCCCAGCATTTT.

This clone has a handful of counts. CDR3 loop: CSVQQDYSNYGYTF. CDR3 nucleotides: TGCAGCGTCCAACAGGACTACTCTAACTATGGCTACACCTTC. The chain joins TRBV29-1 to TRBJ1-2; D is perhaps TRBD1 (5 bases). CDR1 SQVTM and CDR2 ANQGSEA come from the germline V gene. There are 14 residues in the CDR3. V lost 6 bases to trimming and J lost 0 bases, with 14 bases between them.

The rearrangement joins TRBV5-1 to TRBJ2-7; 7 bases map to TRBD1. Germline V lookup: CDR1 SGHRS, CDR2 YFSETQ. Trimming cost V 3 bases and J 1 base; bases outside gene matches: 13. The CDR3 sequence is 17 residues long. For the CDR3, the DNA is TGCGCCAGCAGCTGGGGCTCCGGGACAGCAACGTCCTACGAGCAGTACTTC. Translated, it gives CASSWGSGTATSYEQYF.

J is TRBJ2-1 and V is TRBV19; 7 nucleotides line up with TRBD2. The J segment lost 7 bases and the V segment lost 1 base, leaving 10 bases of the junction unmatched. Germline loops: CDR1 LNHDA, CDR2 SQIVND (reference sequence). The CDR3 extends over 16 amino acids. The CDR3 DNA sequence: TGTGCCAGTAGTATAGTCGGCGGGAGTCCTGGGAATGAGCAGTTCTTC. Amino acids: CASSIVGGSPGNEQFF.

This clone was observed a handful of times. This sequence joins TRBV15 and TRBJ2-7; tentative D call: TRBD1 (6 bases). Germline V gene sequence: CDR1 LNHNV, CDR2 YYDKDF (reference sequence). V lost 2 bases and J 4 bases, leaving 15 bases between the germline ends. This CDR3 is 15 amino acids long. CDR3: CATSRPGTLGYEQYF. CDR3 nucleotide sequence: TGTGCCACCAGCAGACCTGGGACATTAGGTTACGAGCAGTACTTC.

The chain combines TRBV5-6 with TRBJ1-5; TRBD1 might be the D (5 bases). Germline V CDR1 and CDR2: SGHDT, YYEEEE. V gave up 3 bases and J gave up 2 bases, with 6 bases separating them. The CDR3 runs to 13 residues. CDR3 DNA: TGTGCCAGCAGCTCACAGGGCAATCAGCCCCAGCATTTT. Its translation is CASSSQGNQPQHF.

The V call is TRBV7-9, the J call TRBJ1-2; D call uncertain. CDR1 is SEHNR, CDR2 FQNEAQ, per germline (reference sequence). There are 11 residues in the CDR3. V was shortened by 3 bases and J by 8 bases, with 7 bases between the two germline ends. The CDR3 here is CASSLGKGYTF. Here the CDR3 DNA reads TGTGCCAGCAGCTTGGGCAAGGGCTACACCTTC.

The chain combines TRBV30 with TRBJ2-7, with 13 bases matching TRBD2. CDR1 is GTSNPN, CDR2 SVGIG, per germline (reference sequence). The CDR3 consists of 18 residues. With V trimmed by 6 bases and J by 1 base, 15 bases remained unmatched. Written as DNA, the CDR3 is TGTGCCTGCGAAGGGGGGACTAGCGGGGCTCTTAGGTCCTACGAGCAGTACTTC. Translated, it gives CACEGGTSGALRSYEQYF.

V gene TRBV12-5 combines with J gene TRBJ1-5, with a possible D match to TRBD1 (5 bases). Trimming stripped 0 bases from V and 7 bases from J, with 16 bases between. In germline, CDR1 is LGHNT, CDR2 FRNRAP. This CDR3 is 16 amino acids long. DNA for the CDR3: TGTGCTAGTGGTTTGGTATTAGGGTCAGGGAGGCAGCCCCAGCATTTT. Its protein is CASGLVLGSGRQPQHF.

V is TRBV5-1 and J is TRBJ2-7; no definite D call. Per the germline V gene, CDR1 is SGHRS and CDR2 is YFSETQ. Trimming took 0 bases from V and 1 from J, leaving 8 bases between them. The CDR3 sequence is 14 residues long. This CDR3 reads CASSLDIDSYEQYF. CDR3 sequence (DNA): TGCGCCAGCAGCTTGGATATAGATTCCTACGAGCAGTACTTC.

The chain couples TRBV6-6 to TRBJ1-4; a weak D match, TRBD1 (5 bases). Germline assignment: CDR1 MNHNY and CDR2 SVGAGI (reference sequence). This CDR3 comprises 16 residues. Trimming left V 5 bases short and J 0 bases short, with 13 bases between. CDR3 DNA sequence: TGTGCCAGCAGTAGGCAGACAGACACAACTAATGAAAAACTGTTTTTT. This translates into CASSRQTDTTNEKLFF.

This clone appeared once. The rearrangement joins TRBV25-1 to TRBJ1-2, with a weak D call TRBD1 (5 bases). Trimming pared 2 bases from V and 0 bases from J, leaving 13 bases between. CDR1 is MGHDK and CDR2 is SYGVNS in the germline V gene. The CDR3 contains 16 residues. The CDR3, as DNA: TGTGCCAGCAGTGAAGCAGGGCCACTGCCTAACTATGGCTACACCTTC. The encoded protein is CASSEAGPLPNYGYTF.

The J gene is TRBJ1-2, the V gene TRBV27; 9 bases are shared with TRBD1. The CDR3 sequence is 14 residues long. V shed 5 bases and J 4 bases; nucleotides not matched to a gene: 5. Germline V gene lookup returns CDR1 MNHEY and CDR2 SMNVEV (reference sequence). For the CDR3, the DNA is TGTGCCAGCAGTCCTACGGGACAGGGCTATGGCTACACCTTC. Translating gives CASSPTGQGYGYTF.

The CDR3 DNA sequence: TGTGCCAGCTCCAGGCGGGACAGGGTAAATCAGCCCCAGCATTTT. Translating gives CASSRRDRVNQPQHF. This chain joins TRBV28 and TRBJ1-5; 9 bases agree with TRBD1. After removal of 8 bases from V and 4 bases from J, the junction contained 9 bases not matched to a gene. Germline CDR1 reads MDHEN; CDR2 reads SYDVKM. The CDR3 runs to 15 residues.

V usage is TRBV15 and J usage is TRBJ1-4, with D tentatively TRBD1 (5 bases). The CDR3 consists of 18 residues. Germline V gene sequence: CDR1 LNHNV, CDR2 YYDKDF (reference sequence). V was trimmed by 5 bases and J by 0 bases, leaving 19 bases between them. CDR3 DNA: TGTGCCACCAGCTCCCAAGGGGTAACCCTCGCAACTAATGAAAAACTGTTTTTT. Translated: CATSSQGVTLATNEKLFF.

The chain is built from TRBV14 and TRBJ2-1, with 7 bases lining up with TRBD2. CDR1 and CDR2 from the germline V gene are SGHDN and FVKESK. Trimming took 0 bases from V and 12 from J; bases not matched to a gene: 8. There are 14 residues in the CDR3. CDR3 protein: CASSQDAAGRLQFF. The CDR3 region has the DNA TGTGCCAGCAGCCAAGATGCAGCGGGAAGGTTGCAGTTCTTC.

For the CDR3, the DNA is TGTGCCAGCAGCTTAGTTCGGGTTCGATCTGGAAACACCATATATTTT. This sequence encodes CASSLVRVRSGNTIYF. This rearrangement joins TRBV11-2 to TRBJ1-3; D gene unclear. CDR1 is SGHAT, CDR2 FQNNGV, per germline. V lost 1 base and J lost 1, with 11 bases in between. CDR3 length: 16 amino acids.

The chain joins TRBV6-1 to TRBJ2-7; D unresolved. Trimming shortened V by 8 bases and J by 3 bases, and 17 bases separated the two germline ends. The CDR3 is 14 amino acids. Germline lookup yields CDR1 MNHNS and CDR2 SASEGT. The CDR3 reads CASLAWLSNYEQYF. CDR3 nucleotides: TGTGCCAGCCTTGCTTGGCTCTCCAACTACGAGCAGTACTTC.

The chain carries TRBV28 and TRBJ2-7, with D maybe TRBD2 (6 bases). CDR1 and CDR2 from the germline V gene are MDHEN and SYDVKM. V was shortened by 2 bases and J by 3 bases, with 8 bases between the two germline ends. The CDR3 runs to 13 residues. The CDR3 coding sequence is TGTGCCAGCAGTTTAGGGCGGGACTACGAGCAGTACTTC. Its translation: CASSLGRDYEQYF.

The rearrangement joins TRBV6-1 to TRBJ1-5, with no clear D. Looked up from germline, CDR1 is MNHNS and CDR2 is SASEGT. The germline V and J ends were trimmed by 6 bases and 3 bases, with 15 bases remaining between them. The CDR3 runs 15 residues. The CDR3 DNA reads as TGTGCCAGCAGCCTTGCGAACAGAAACAATCAGCCCCAGCATTTT. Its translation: CASSLANRNNQPQHF.

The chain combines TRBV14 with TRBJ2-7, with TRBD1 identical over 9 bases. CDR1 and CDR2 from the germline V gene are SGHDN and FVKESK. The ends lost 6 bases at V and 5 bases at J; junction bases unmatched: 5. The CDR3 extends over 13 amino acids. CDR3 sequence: CASRGTGLDEQYF. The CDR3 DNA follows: TGTGCCAGCAGAGGGACAGGGCTGGACGAGCAGTACTTC.